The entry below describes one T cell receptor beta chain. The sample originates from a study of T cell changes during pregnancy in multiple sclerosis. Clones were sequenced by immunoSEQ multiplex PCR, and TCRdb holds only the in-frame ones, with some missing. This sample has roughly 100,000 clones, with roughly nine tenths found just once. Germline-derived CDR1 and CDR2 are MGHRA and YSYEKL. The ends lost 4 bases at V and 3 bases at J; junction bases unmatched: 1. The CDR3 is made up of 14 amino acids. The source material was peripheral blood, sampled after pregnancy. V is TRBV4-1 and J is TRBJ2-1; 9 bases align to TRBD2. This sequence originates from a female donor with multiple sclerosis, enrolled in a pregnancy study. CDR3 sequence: CASSRRGGYNEQFF. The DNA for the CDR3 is TGCGCCAGCAGCCGGCGGGGGGGCTACAATGAGCAGTTCTTC.